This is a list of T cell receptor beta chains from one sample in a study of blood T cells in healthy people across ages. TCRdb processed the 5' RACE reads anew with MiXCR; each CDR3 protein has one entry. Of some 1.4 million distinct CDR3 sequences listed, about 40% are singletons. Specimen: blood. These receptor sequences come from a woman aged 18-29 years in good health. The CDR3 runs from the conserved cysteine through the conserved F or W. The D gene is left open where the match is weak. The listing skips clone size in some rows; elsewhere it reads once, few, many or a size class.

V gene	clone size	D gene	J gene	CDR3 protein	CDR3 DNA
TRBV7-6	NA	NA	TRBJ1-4	CASSPAGSEKLFF	TGTGCCAGCAGCCCAGCCGGGAGTGAAAAACTGTTTTTT
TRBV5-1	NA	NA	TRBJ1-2	CASSPGMSGYTF	TGCGCCAGCAGCCCAGGGATGAGCGGCTACACCTTC
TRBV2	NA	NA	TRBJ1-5	CASAGNNQPQHF	TGTGCCAGCGCCGGGAACAATCAGCCCCAGCATTTT
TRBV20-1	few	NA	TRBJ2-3	CSRSGSTDTQYF	TGCAGTAGGAGCGGTAGCACAGATACGCAGTATTTT
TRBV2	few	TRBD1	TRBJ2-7	CASSDPGQGLDEQYF	TGTGCCAGCAGTGACCCAGGACAGGGCTTAGACGAGCAGTACTTC
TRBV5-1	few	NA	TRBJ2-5	CASSFTQGQKQETQYF	TGCGCCAGCAGTTTCACTCAAGGACAGAAGCAAGAGACCCAGTACTTC
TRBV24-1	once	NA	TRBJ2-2	CATSEPTTGPEAGELFF	TGTGCCACCAGTGAGCCTACCACCGGGCCAGAGGCCGGGGAGCTGTTTTTT
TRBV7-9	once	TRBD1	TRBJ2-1	CASSPVDRAPLNEQFF	TGTGCCAGCAGCCCCGTTGACAGGGCCCCCCTCAATGAGCAGTTCTTC
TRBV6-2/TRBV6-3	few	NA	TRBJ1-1	CASSYQGRAEAFF	TGTGCCAGCAGTTACCAGGGGCGGGCTGAAGCTTTCTTT
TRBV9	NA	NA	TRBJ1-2	CASSVSRDVYGYTF	TGTGCCAGCAGCGTATCAAGGGATGTCTATGGCTACACCTTC
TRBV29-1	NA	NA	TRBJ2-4	CSVVAALAKNIQYF	TGCAGCGTTGTGGCAGCTCTAGCCAAAAACATTCAGTACTTC
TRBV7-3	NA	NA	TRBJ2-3	CANSLGVGTDTQYF	TGTGCCAACAGCTTAGGAGTGGGGACGGATACGCAGTATTTT
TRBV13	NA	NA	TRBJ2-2	CASSLRSGAGTGELFF	TGTGCCAGCAGCTTACGGAGCGGCGCGGGCACCGGGGAGCTGTTTTTT
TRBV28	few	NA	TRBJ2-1	CASSLWGRYSYNEQFF	TGTGCCAGCAGTTTATGGGGCAGATATTCCTACAATGAGCAGTTCTTC
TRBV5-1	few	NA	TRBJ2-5	CASSQGTFGGETQYF	TGCGCCAGCAGCCAAGGGACTTTCGGGGGAGAGACCCAGTACTTC
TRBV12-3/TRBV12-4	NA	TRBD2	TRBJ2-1	CASSLREGLREQFF	TGTGCCAGCAGTCTACGGGAGGGCCTACGAGAGCAGTTCTTC
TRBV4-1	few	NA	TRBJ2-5	CASSQISGETQYF	TGCGCCAGCAGCCAAATTAGCGGAGAGACCCAGTACTTC
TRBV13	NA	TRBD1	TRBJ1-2	CASSPRNRGQRNYGYTF	TGTGCCAGCAGCCCCAGGAACAGGGGTCAGAGGAACTATGGCTACACCTTC
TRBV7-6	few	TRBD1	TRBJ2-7	CASSLALGQVTYEQYF	TGTGCCAGCAGCTTAGCGCTCGGACAGGTAACCTACGAGCAGTACTTC
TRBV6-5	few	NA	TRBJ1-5	CASRNGLGQPQHF	TGTGCCAGCAGGAACGGTCTGGGACAGCCCCAGCATTTT
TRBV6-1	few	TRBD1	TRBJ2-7	CASVSGQGVREQYF	TGTGCCAGCGTCTCCGGACAGGGTGTTAGGGAGCAGTACTTC
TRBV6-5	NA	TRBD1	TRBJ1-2	CASTVMGQGIDYGYTF	TGTGCCAGCACCGTTATGGGACAGGGAATTGACTATGGCTACACCTTC
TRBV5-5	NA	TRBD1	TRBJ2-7	CASRTRTGDSYEQYF	TGTGCCAGCCGTACAAGGACAGGCGACTCCTACGAGCAGTACTTC
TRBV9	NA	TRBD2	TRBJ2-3	CASSPMPVAGELDTQYF	TGTGCCAGCAGCCCTATGCCGGTAGCGGGAGAATTAGATACGCAGTATTTT
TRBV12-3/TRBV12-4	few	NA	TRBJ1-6	CASSDRATWGSPLHF	TGTGCCAGCAGTGACCGGGCAACTTGGGGTTCACCCCTCCACTTT
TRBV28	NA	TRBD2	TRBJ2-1	CASRYGGAGSSYNEQFF	TGTGCCAGCAGATATGGAGGAGCGGGGTCCTCCTACAATGAGCAGTTCTTC
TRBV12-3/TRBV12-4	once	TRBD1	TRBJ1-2	CASRPGTGSSYTF	TGTGCCAGCAGACCGGGGACAGGGAGTAGCTACACCTTC
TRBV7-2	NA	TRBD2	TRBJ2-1	CASSLKGRGRTGREQFF	TGTGCCAGCAGCTTAAAGGGACGCGGGAGGACGGGCAGGGAGCAGTTCTTC
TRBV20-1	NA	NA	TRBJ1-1	CSASSRERVNTEAFF	TGCAGTGCTAGTTCCAGGGAACGGGTGAACACTGAAGCTTTCTTT
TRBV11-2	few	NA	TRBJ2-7	CASSFSTPYEQYF	TGTGCCAGCAGCTTCTCGACCCCCTACGAGCAGTACTTC
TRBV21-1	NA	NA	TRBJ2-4	CTSSKAGERGAKNIQYF	TGTACCAGCAGCAAAGCGGGCGAGAGAGGGGCCAAAAACATTCAGTACTTC
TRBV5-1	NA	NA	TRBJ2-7	CASSLGREGKSPYEQYF	TGCGCCAGCAGCTTGGGTCGTGAAGGCAAAAGCCCCTACGAGCAGTACTTC
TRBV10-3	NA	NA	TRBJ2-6	CAISEASGAEANVLTF	TGTGCCATCAGTGAGGCCTCAGGGGCTGAGGCCAACGTCCTGACTTTC
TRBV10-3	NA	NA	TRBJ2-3	CAIGPGHRTDTQYF	TGTGCCATTGGGCCGGGACACCGCACAGATACGCAGTATTTT
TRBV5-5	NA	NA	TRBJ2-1	CASSVDFPSSYNEQFF	TGTGCCAGCAGCGTGGACTTCCCGAGCTCCTACAATGAGCAGTTCTTC
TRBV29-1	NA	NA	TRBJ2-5	CSVPGSNEQYF	TGCAGCGTACCAGGGAGCAATGAGCAGTACTTC
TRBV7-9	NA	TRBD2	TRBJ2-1	CASSLVRTSGTNEQFF	TGTGCCAGCAGCTTAGTTAGGACTAGCGGGACTAATGAGCAGTTCTTC
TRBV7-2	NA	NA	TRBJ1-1	CASSLGWSTLNTEAFF	TGTGCCAGCAGCTTAGGCTGGAGCACTTTGAACACTGAAGCTTTCTTT
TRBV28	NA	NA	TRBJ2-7	CASRGSQSRDEQYF	TGTGCCAGCAGGGGTTCCCAAAGTAGGGACGAGCAGTACTTC
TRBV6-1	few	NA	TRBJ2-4	CASSLRHQDIQYF	TGTGCCAGCAGCCTTCGACATCAGGACATTCAGTACTTC
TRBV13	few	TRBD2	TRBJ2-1	CASSPGLAGSFEQFF	TGTGCCAGCAGCCCTGGGCTAGCGGGATCTTTTGAGCAGTTCTTC
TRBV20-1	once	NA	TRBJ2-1	CSAPDQTDEQFF	TGCAGTGCCCCGGACCAGACGGATGAGCAGTTCTTC
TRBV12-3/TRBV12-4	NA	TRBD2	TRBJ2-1	CASSFSGSNNEQFF	TGTGCCAGCAGTTTTAGCGGGAGTAACAATGAGCAGTTCTTC
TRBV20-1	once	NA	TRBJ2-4	CSVAPARTRSEEQYF	TGCAGTGTGGCGCCAGCTAGAACGCGATCTGAGGAGCAGTACTTC